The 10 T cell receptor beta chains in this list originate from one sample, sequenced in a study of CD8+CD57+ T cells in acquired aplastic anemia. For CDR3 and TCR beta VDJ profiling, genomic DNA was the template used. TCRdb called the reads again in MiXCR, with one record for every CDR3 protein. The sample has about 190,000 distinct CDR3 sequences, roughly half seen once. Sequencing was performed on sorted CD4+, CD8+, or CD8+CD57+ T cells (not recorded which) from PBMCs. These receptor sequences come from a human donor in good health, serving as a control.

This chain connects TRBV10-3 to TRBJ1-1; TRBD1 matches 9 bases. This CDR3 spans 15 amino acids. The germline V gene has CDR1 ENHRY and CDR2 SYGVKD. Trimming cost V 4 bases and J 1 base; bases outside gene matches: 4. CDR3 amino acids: CAISGTGASNTEAFF. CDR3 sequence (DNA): TGTGCCATCAGTGGGACAGGGGCCTCGAACACTGAAGCTTTCTTT.

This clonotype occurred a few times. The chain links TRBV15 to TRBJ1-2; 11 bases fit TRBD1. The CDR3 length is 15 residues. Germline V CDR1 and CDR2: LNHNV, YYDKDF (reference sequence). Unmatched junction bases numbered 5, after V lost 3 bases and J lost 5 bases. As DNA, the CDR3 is TGTGCCACCAGCAGTTACGGGACAGGGGGTTATGGCTACACCTTC. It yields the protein CATSSYGTGGYGYTF.

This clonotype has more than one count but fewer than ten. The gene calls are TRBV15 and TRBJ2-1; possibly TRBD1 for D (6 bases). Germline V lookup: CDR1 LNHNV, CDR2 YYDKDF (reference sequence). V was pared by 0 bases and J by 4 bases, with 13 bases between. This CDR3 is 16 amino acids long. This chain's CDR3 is CATSRDNRARYNEQFF. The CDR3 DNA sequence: TGTGCCACCAGCAGAGATAACAGGGCGCGTTACAATGAGCAGTTCTTC.

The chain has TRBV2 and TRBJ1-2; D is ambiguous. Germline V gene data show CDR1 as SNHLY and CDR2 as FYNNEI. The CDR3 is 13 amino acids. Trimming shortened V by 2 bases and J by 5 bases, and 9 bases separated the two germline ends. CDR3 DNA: TGTGCCAGCAGTGAAATGGCAGGATATGGCTACACCTTC. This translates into CASSEMAGYGYTF.

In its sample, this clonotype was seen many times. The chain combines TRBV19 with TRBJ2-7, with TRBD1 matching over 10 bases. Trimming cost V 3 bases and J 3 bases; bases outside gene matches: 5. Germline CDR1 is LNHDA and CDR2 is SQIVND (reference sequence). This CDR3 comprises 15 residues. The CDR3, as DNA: TGTGCCAGTAGTATGGCGGGACAGGGGAGCTACGAGCAGTACTTC. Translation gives CASSMAGQGSYEQYF.

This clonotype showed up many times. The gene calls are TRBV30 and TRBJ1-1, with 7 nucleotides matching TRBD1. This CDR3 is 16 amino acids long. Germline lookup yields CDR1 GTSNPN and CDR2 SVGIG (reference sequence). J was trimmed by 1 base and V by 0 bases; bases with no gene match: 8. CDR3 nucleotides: TGTGCCTGGAGTGTAAGGGGGACAGTGAAGAACACTGAAGCTTTCTTT. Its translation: CAWSVRGTVKNTEAFF.

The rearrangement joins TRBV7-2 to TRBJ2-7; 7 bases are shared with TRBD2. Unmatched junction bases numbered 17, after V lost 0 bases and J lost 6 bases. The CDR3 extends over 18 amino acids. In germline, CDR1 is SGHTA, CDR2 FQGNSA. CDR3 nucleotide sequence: TGTGCCAGCAGCTTAGCCCCACCGTCGATAGCGGGTTTGTTCGAGCAGTACTTC. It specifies CASSLAPPSIAGLFEQYF. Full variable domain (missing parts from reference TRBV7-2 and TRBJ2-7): GAGVSQSPSNKVTEKGKDVELRCDPISGHTALYWYRQSLGQGLEFLIYFQGNSAPDKSGLPSDRFSAERTGGSVSTLTIQRTQQEDSAVYLCASSLAPPSIAGLFEQYFGPGTRLTVT.

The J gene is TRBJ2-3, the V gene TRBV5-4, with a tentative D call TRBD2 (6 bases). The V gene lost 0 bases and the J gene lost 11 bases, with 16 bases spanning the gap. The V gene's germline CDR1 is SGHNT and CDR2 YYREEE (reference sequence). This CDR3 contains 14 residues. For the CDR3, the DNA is TGTGCCAGCAGCTTGGGTCCGGACTACAATGAGCAGTATTTT. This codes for CASSLGPDYNEQYF. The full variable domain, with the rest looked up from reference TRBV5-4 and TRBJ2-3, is ETGVTQSPTHLIKTRGQQVTLRCSSQSGHNTVSWYQQALGQGPQFIFQYYREEENGRGNFPPRFSGLQFPNYSSELNVNALELDDSALYLCASSLGPDYNEQYFGPGTRLTVL.

The CDR3 sequence is CASSTPSLADGYTF. The CDR3 DNA reads TGTGCCAGCAGCACCCCCTCTCTCGCGGATGGCTACACCTTC. The chain joins TRBV9 to TRBJ1-2; D ambiguous. The CDR3 totals 14 residues. V gave up 4 bases and J gave up 6 bases, with 16 bases separating them. The germline V gene has CDR1 SGDLS and CDR2 YYNGEE.

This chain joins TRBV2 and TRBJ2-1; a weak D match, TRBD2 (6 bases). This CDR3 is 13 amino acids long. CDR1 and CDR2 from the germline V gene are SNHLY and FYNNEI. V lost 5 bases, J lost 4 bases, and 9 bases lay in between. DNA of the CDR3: TGTGCCAGCAGTTCGGGACTTTACAATGAGCAGTTCTTC. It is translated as CASSSGLYNEQFF.